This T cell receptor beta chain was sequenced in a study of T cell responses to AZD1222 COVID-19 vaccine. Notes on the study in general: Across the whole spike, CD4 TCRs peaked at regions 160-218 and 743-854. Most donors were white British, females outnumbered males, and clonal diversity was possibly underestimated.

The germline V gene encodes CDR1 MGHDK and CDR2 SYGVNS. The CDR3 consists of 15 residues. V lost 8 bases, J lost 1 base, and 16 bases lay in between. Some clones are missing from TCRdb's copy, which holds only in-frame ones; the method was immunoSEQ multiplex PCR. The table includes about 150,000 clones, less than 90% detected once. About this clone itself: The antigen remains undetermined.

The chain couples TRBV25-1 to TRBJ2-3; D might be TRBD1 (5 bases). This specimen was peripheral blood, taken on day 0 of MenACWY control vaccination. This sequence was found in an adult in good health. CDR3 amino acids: CASGRGSGRTDTQYF. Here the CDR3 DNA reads TGTGCCAGCGGAAGGGGCTCCGGCCGCACAGATACGCAGTATTTT.